The T cell receptor (beta chain) under discussion was sequenced for a study of shared clonotypes between healthy human individuals. Study-wide background: The study enrolled two women and a few men aged 18 to 49.

This CDR3 comprises 15 residues. Germline loops: CDR1 SGHNT, CDR2 YYREEE (reference sequence). V lost 3 bases and J lost 6; bases outside the gene matches: 11. The DNA input per sorted-subset replicate PCR was about 0.2 ug, corresponding to 30,000 or so T cell genomes. TCRdb's table, derived via immunoSEQ multiplex PCR, lists solely in-frame clones and lacks some. The repertoire consists of some 2.4 million clones, with 93% occurring once and the leading ten covering roughly 0.39%. Adults of Caucasian background living in Nashville, Tennessee made up all donors. Source material: naive CD4+ T cells from PBMCs. This sample's subset: CD45RA+ positively selected. The source of this sequence is a man between 18 and 35 years old in good health. Some clones in this sample may be carry-over from other donors' samples. The chain joins TRBV5-4 to TRBJ2-7, with 8 bases lining up with TRBD1. CDR3 nucleotides: TGTGCCAGCAGCTCCCCCGGACAGGGCTCGTTCGAGCAGTACTTC. Amino acids: CASSSPGQGSFEQYF. The full variable domain, rest sourced from reference TRBV5-4 and TRBJ2-7, is ETGVTQSPTHLIKTRGQQVTLRCSSQSGHNTVSWYQQALGQGPQFIFQYYREEENGRGNFPPRFSGLQFPNYSSELNVNALELDDSALYLCASSSPGQGSFEQYFGPGTRLTVT.